This T cell receptor beta chain was captured in a study of T-cell memory formation after mild COVID-19. The overall study: Most TCR clusters belonged to a single donor. Study findings and constraints: There were some responding clones in pre-infection memory, which suggested that cross-reactive memory had joined. Clones contracting over day 15 to 85 were CD4/CD8 balanced, with later expanders leaning CD4+.

As to this clonotype: Its cognate antigen is unknown.

Germline CDR1 reads SGHRS; CDR2 reads YFSETQ. The CDR3 spans 15 residues. Trimming took off 0 bases at V and 0 bases at J, with 8 bases between the two ends. With constant-segment primers, 5'RACE yielded cDNA libraries of TCR alpha and TCR beta that carried sample barcodes and UMIs. TCRdb redid the calling of the 5' RACE reads with MiXCR, one entry per CDR3 protein. Among roughly 310,000 distinct CDR3 sequences listed, 15% were seen once. The gene calls are TRBV5-1 and TRBJ2-3; the D gene is possibly TRBD2 (6 bases). This receptor was taken from a man between 18 and 29 years old who had mild COVID-19 (a few samples of this study predate the infection). Cell type and time point are not known. Sequenced input: PBMCs or a T cell subset sorted from them (not recorded which). CDR3 loop: CASSLEGTSTDTQYF. Here the CDR3 DNA reads TGCGCCAGCAGCTTGGAGGGGACTAGCACAGATACGCAGTATTTT.